This entry lists 22 T cell receptor beta chains sequenced from one sample in a study of T cell changes during pregnancy in multiple sclerosis. Produced via immunoSEQ multiplex PCR; TCRdb's table is partial and in-frame only. The data contain about 40,000 clones, 85% to 95% of them seen just once; the ten biggest clones take up about 8.3%. The source material was CD8+ T cells from peripheral blood mononuclear cells, sampled in the third trimester of pregnancy. Receptors were obtained from a female donor with multiple sclerosis, enrolled in a pregnancy study.

Points on this clone: At one of its ends the junction is not consistent with the germline gene, which may arise from a read error. The chain has TRBV6-5 and TRBJ1-5; D gene uncertain. The germline V gene has CDR1 MNHEY and CDR2 SVGAGI. The CDR3 covers 13 residues. CDR3 nucleotides: TGTGCCAGCAGCTACTCCTTGAATCAGCCCCAGCATTTT. Protein sequence: CASSYSLNQPQHF.

This clone was found once. The chain links TRBV9 to TRBJ2-2; 8 positions match TRBD1. The CDR3 length is 16 residues. V lost 0 bases, J lost 7 bases, and 8 bases stayed unmatched. Germline lookup yields CDR1 SGDLS and CDR2 YYNGEE. The CDR3 sequence: CASSVVGRGRGGELFF. The CDR3 DNA follows: TGTGCCAGCAGCGTAGTAGGCAGGGGGCGAGGCGGGGAGCTGTTTTTT.

This clone has just one count. The chain recombines TRBV4-1 with TRBJ2-5; maybe TRBD2 (6 bases). Germline CDR1 reads MGHRA; CDR2 reads YSYEKL. Trimming shortened V by 1 base and J by 5 bases, and 11 bases separated the two germline ends. The CDR3 runs to 14 residues. The CDR3 sequence: CASSQGRGLETQYF. CDR3 coding DNA: TGCGCCAGCAGCCAAGGGCGGGGCCTGGAGACCCAGTACTTC.

V and J are TRBV5-6 and TRBJ2-5; 9 bases align to TRBD1. The V segment lost 4 bases and the J segment 5 bases; nucleotides outside the gene matches: 9. CDR1 SGHDT and CDR2 YYEEEE come from the germline V gene. The CDR3 consists of 15 residues. The CDR3 DNA follows: TGTGCCAGCAGCAGGGGACAGGGAGGTTGGGAGACCCAGTACTTC. The encoded protein is CASSRGQGGWETQYF. The full variable domain, completed using reference TRBV5-6 and TRBJ2-5, is DAGVTQSPTHLIKTRGQQVTLRCSPKSGHDTVSWYQQALGQGPQFIFQYYEEEERQRGNFPDRFSGHQFPNYSSELNVNALLLGDSALYLCASSRGQGGWETQYFGPGTRLLVL.

This clone was seen a single time. An end of the junction does not agree with germline; a read error may underlie this. The genes are TRBV7-7 and TRBJ2-5; D unresolved. From germline, CDR1 is SSHAT and CDR2 FNYEAQ (reference sequence). This CDR3 is 13 amino acids long. The DNA of the CDR3 is TGTGCTAGCAGCTTAGGGCAGCAAGAGACCCAGTACTTC. This encodes CASSLGQQETQYF.

This clone occurred once. The chain couples TRBV7-8 to TRBJ1-4; TRBD1 is a possible D gene (6 bases). The CDR3 sequence is 15 residues long. The V end was cut by 5 bases, the J end by 0 bases, with 10 bases between. CDR1 is SGHVS, CDR2 FQNEAQ, per germline. DNA for the CDR3: TGTGCCAGCAGCACTGGGACATCAACTAATGAAAAACTGTTTTTT. Protein: CASSTGTSTNEKLFF.

CDR3 in DNA: TGTGCCAGCAGCACCGGACAGGCGAACTATGGCTACACCTTC. Translating gives CASSTGQANYGYTF. The chain combines TRBV7-9 with TRBJ1-2; 7 nucleotides line up with TRBD1. In germline, CDR1 is SEHNR, CDR2 FQNEAQ (reference sequence). V dropped 5 bases and J dropped 2; count of bases not matched to a gene: 5. The CDR3 length is 14 residues.

This sequence joins TRBV6-5 and TRBJ1-2, with 8 bases fitting TRBD1. The germline CDR1 and CDR2 sequences are MNHEY and SVGAGI. Unmatched junction bases numbered 7, after V lost 5 bases and J lost 5 bases. The CDR3 contains 14 residues. In nucleotides, the CDR3 is TGTGCCAGCAGTGAGGACAGGGCCCTTTATGGCTACACCTTC. Its translation is CASSEDRALYGYTF.

The chain is built from TRBV6-5 and TRBJ2-5; TRBD2 might be the D (5 bases). In germline, CDR1 is MNHEY, CDR2 SVGAGI. Between the trimmed V and J ends, which lost 7 bases and 2 bases, there was a span of 11 bases. The CDR3 is made up of 13 amino acids. The DNA of the CDR3 is TGTGCCAGCAATAGACTACATCAAGAGACCCAGTACTTC. Protein product: CASNRLHQETQYF.

The CDR3 nucleotides are TGTGCCAGCAGCGCCGGGACAGGGTATCAGCCCCAGCATTTT. The encoded protein is CASSAGTGYQPQHF. The V and J genes are TRBV5-5 and TRBJ1-5, with 9 bases identical to TRBD1. CDR3 size: 14 residues. Trimming at V came to 4 bases and at J to 5 bases, leaving 4 bases not matched to a gene. Looked up from germline, CDR1 is SGHKS and CDR2 is YYEKEE (reference sequence). The entire variable domain, with the rest obtained from reference TRBV5-5 and TRBJ1-5, is as follows: DAGVTQSPTHLIKTRGQQVTLRCSPISGHKSVSWYQQVLGQGPQFIFQYYEKEERGRGNFPDRFSARQFPNYSSELNVNALLLGDSALYLCASSAGTGYQPQHFGDGTRLSIL.

The chain carries TRBV7-2 and TRBJ1-4, with TRBD1 matching 7 bases. From germline, CDR1 is SGHTA and CDR2 FQGNSA. V shed 4 bases, J shed 4 bases, and the junction held 6 bases outside the gene matches. The CDR3 runs 15 residues. This chain's CDR3 is CASSSAGQINEKLFF. The CDR3 DNA sequence: TGTGCCAGCAGCTCGGCGGGACAGATTAATGAAAAACTGTTTTTT.

The chain joins TRBV29-1 to TRBJ1-2; 8 positions agree with TRBD1. V lost 1 base and J lost 3; bases outside the gene matches: 4. Germline V gives CDR1 SQVTM, CDR2 ANQGSEA. The CDR3 totals 14 residues. In DNA form, the CDR3 reads TGCAGCGTTGAAGGGACAGGGTCCGACTATGGCTACACCTTC. Translated: CSVEGTGSDYGYTF.

The chain couples TRBV7-2 to TRBJ1-2; D is undetermined. V was clipped by 7 bases and J by 4 bases, with 4 bases between them. Germline V CDR1 and CDR2: SGHTA, FQGNSA. This CDR3 is 10 amino acids long. CDR3 sequence: CASTSYGYTF. As DNA, the CDR3 is TGTGCCAGCACCTCCTATGGCTACACCTTC.

V is TRBV9 and J is TRBJ2-5; TRBD2 aligns across 11 bases. The V gene's germline CDR1 is SGDLS and CDR2 YYNGEE. The CDR3 contains 17 residues. V lost 3 bases, J lost 0 bases, and 7 bases stayed unmatched. The DNA of the CDR3 is TGTGCCAGCAGCGGGGGACTAGCGGCTATGTACCAAGAGACCCAGTACTTC. This codes for CASSGGLAAMYQETQYF.

This clone was observed a handful of times. The chain uses TRBV9 and TRBJ1-5; D is perhaps TRBD1 (5 bases). The germline CDR1 and CDR2 sequences are SGDLS and YYNGEE. The length of the CDR3 is 13 residues. V was pared by 7 bases and J by 5 bases, with 13 bases between. The CDR3 nucleotides read TGTGCCAGCGGACATAATGCGGATCAGCCCCAGCATTTT. It specifies CASGHNADQPQHF. Drawing the rest from reference TRBV9 and TRBJ1-5, the complete variable domain is DSGVTQTPKHLITATGQRVTLRCSPRSGDLSVYWYQQSLDQGLQFLIQYYNGEERAKGNILERFSAQQFPDLHSELNLSSLELGDSALYFCASGHNADQPQHFGDGTRLSIL.

CDR3 sequence (DNA): TGTGCCAGCAGTTTAGAGGGAGCCCCCTACGAGCAGTACTTC. This sequence encodes CASSLEGAPYEQYF. This chain connects TRBV28 to TRBJ2-7; D is perhaps TRBD2 (5 bases). This CDR3 spans 14 amino acids. Germline V gives CDR1 MDHEN, CDR2 SYDVKM. V shed 2 bases and J shed 2 bases, with 10 bases lying between them. Full variable domain (rest looked up from reference TRBV28 and TRBJ2-7): DVKVTQSSRYLVKRTGEKVFLECVQDMDHENMFWYRQDPGLGLRLIYFSYDVKMKEKGDIPEGYSVSREKKERFSLILESASTNQTSMYLCASSLEGAPYEQYFGPGTRLTVT.

The CDR3 DNA reads as TGTGCCAGCAGCGTAGACTCGGGGGGAATTTACAATGAGCAGTTCTTC. Its protein is CASSVDSGGIYNEQFF. V usage is TRBV9 and J usage is TRBJ2-1; the match to TRBD2 covers 7 bases. Unmatched junction bases numbered 7, after V lost 0 bases and J lost 4 bases. Germline CDR1 SGDLS, CDR2 YYNGEE. The CDR3 extends over 16 amino acids.

V is TRBV7-3 and J is TRBJ2-1, with 9 bases matching TRBD2. Trimming took 0 bases from V and 5 from J; bases not matched to a gene: 8. The CDR3 has 17 residues. In germline, CDR1 is SGHTA, CDR2 FQGTGA. The CDR3 loop reads CASSLTAGGPSHNEQFF. CDR3 in DNA: TGTGCCAGCAGCTTAACGGCGGGGGGGCCCTCTCACAATGAGCAGTTCTTC.

J is TRBJ2-7 and V is TRBV4-2; 8 nucleotides align to TRBD1. This CDR3 has 17 residues. The germline CDR1 and CDR2 sequences are LGHNA and YNFKEQ. The V and J ends lost 2 bases and 2 bases, in that order; junction bases with no gene match: 11. CDR3 nucleotides: TGTGCCAGCAGCCAACTGTGGGTTGGACAGGGAACCTACGAGCAGTACTTC. Protein sequence: CASSQLWVGQGTYEQYF.

A single count supports this clone. The genes are TRBV15 and TRBJ2-6; possible D gene TRBD1, 6 bases. The CDR3 runs to 16 residues. Between the trimmed V and J ends, which lost 0 bases and 2 bases, there was a span of 8 bases. Per germline, CDR1 LNHNV and CDR2 YYDKDF (reference sequence). The CDR3 loop is CATSRETGTGANVLTF. As DNA, the CDR3 is TGTGCCACCAGCAGAGAAACAGGGACTGGGGCCAACGTCCTGACTTTC.

V usage is TRBV7-9 and J usage is TRBJ1-4, with D perhaps matching TRBD1 (5 bases). The V gene's germline CDR1 is SEHNR and CDR2 FQNEAQ (reference sequence). The CDR3 consists of 16 residues. V was cut by 4 bases and J by 8 bases, with 20 bases left in between. CDR3 residues: CASSSAGHALREKLFF. CDR3 DNA sequence: TGTGCCAGCAGCTCAGCCGGACACGCTTTGAGGGAAAAACTGTTTTTT.

The V call is TRBV14, the J call TRBJ2-1, with TRBD1 matching 12 bases. The CDR3 totals 20 residues. Germline V CDR1 and CDR2: SGHDN, FVKESK. The trim removed 3 bases at V and 0 bases at J, leaving 12 bases unmatched. The CDR3 is CASSQGRDRGRLISYNEQFF. CDR3 nucleotides: TGTGCCAGCAGCCAGGGCCGGGACAGGGGGCGCTTAATCTCCTACAATGAGCAGTTCTTC.